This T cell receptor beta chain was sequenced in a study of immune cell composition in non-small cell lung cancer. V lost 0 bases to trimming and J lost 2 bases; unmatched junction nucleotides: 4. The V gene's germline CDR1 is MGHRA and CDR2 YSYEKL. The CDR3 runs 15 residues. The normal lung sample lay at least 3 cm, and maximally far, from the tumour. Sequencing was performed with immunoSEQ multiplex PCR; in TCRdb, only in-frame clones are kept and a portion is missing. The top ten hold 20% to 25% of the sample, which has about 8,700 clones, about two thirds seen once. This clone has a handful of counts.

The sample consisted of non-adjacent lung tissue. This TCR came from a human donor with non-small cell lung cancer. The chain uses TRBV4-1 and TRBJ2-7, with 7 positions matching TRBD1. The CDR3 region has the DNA TGCGCCAGCAGCCAAGATAACAGGGGAGCCTACGAGCAGTACTTC. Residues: CASSQDNRGAYEQYF.